The present T cell receptor beta chain was sequenced within a study of cytotoxic CD8 clonotypes in ibrutinib-treated CLL. V was pared by 4 bases and J by 0 bases, with 6 bases of the junction left unmatched. This CDR3 spans 16 amino acids. Per the germline V gene, CDR1 is SGHRS and CDR2 is YFSETQ. Sequencing used immunoSEQ multiplex PCR; TCRdb keeps in-frame clones, though not all of them. The sample yields 150,000 or so clones, approximately 80% seen once. The TCR comes from a human donor with chronic lymphocytic leukemia. The chain carries TRBV5-1 and TRBJ1-4, with 7 nucleotides matching TRBD1. This sample comprised PBMCs, obtained after 12 months of ibrutinib treatment. The CDR3 region has the DNA TGCGCCAGCAGCACGGGGACAGCTGCAACTAATGAAAAACTGTTTTTT. Amino acids: CASSTGTAATNEKLFF.